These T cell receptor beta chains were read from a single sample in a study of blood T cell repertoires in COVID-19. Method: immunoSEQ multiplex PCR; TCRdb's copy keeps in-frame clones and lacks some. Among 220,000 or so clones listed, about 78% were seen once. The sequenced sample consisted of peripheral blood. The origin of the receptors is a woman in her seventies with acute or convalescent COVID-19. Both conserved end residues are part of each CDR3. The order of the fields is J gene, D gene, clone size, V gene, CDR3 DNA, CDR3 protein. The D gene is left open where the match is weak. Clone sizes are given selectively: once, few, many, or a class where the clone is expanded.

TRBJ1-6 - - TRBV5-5 TGTGCCAGCAGCTTGGAAGACAGCTATAATTCACCCCTCCACTTT CASSLEDSYNSPLHF
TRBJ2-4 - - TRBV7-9 TGTGCCAGCAGCTCCCCCGAGGACAGTGGGTCCAAAAACATTCAGTACTTC CASSSPEDSGSKNIQYF
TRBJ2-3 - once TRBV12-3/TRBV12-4 TGTGCCAGCAGTTGGCAGTTAGATACGCAGTATTTT CASSWQLDTQYF
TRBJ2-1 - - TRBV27 TGTGCCAGCAGTTTAAGTAGAGGTAATGAGCAGTTCTTC CASSLSRGNEQFF
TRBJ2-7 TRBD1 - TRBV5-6 TGTGCCAGCAGCAAGGGACAGGACCCCTACGAGCAGTACTTC CASSKGQDPYEQYF
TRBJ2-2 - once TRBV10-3 TGTGCCATCAGGGTTAGTACGGACACCGGGGAGCTGTTTTTT CAIRVSTDTGELFF
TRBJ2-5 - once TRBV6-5 TGTGCCAGCTACTCAACCCGGCGGGAGACCCAGTACTTC CASYSTRRETQYF
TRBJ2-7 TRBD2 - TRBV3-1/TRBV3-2 TGTGCCAGCAGCCAACCGGGACTAGCGGACTACGAGCAGTACTTC CASSQPGLADYEQYF
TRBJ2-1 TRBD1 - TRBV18 TGTGCCAGCCACCGGGACAGGGTTTACAATGAGCAGTTCTTC CASHRDRVYNEQFF
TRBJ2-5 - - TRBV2 TGTGCCAGCAGTGAGAGTCAGCGGCAAGAGACCCAGTACTTC CASSESQRQETQYF
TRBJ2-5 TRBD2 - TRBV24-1 TGTGCCACCAGAGGGGGGACTAGCGGGAGGGCCGGAGAGACCCAGTACTTC CATRGGTSGRAGETQYF
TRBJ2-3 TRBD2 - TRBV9 TGTGCCAGCAGCGTGGGACTAGTTGAGGATACGCAGTATTTT CASSVGLVEDTQYF
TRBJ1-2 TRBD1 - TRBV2 TGTGCCAGCAGGGGACAGATTTTAACCTATGGCTACACCTTC CASRGQILTYGYTF
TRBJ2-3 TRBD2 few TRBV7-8 TGTGCCAGCAGCTTGGCTAGCGGGAGGAGGGATACGCAGTATTTT CASSLASGRRDTQYF
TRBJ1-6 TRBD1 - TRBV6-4 TGTGCCAGCAGGCCGACTATCAACAGGGGTGATTCACCCCTCCACTTT CASRPTINRGDSPLHF
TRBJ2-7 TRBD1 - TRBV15 TGTGCCACCAGCGAACCGGGACAGGGTGTCGAGCAGTACTTC CATSEPGQGVEQYF
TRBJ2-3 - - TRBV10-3 TGTGCCATCAGTGCGGACAGAGATGAGGATACGCAGTATTTT CAISADRDEDTQYF
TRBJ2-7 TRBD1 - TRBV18 TGTGCCAGCTCACCGGGACAGGGTGACGAGCAGTACTTC CASSPGQGDEQYF
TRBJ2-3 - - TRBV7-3 TGTGCCAGCAGCTTAGGGGGGAACACAGATACGCAGTATTTT CASSLGGNTDTQYF
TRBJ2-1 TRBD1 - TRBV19 TGTGCCAGTAAGGGACAGGGGGGACGCTATAGGGACAATGAGCAGTTCTTC CASKGQGGRYRDNEQFF
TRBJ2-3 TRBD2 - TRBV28 TGTGCCAGCGGAGGAAGGACTAGCGGGAGTGTAGATACGCAGTATTTT CASGGRTSGSVDTQYF
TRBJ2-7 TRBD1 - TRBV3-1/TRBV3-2 TGTGCCAGCAGCCCGCCAATCGGGACAGGGATTACCTACGAGCAGTACTTC CASSPPIGTGITYEQYF
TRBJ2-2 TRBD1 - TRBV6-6 TGTGCCAGCAGTTCCAAGACAGGGTACGGGGAGCTGTTTTTT CASSSKTGYGELFF
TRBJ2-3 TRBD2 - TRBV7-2 TGTGCCAGCAGTTTACCTACTAGCGTAGGAACAGATACGCAGTATTTT CASSLPTSVGTDTQYF
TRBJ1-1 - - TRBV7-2 TGTGCCAGCAGCTTATCGGTCTCTCAACGGGGTCACACTGAAGCTTTCTTT CASSLSVSQRGHTEAFF
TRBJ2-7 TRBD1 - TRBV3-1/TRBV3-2 TGTGCCAGCAGCCATTTGGACAGGGTCGAGCAGTACTTC CASSHLDRVEQYF
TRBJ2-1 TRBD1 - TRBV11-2 TGTGCCAGCAGCTTAGGGGATCCGGGACAGAGGGCTTGGGATGAGCAGTTCTTC CASSLGDPGQRAWDEQFF
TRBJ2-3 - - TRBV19 TGTGCCAGTAGCCCGGTAAACACAGATACGCAGTATTTT CASSPVNTDTQYF
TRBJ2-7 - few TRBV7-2 TGTGCCAGCAGCATGGAGGGTGGCAGCCTCTACGAGCAGTACTTC CASSMEGGSLYEQYF
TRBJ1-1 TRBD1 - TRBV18 TGTGCCAGCTCGCGGGACAGGGGAATCATGAACACTGAAGCTTTCTTT CASSRDRGIMNTEAFF
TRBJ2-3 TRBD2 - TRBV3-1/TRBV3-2 TGTGCCAGCAGCCAAAGGGGCGGGGGAGATGAAGATACGCAGTATTTT CASSQRGGGDEDTQYF
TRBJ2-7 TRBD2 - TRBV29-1 TGCAGCGCCGGACTAGCGGGAACCTACGAGCAGTACTTC CSAGLAGTYEQYF
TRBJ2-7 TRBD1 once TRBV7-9 TGTGCCAGCAGCCGCCCCGGGACAGCAGTGAGCGAGCAGTACTTC CASSRPGTAVSEQYF
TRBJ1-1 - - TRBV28 TGTGCCAGCCCTCCTCCGAACACCCTCATGAACACTGAAGCTTTCTTT CASPPPNTLMNTEAFF
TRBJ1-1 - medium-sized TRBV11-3 TGTGCCAGCAGCCCCGACAGGTCGAATGAAGCTTTCTTT CASSPDRSNEAFF
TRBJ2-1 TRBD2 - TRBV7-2 TGTGCCAGCAGCTTAGTAACTAGCGGGGACAATGAGCAGTTCTTC CASSLVTSGDNEQFF
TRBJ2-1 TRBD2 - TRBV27 TGTGCCAGCAGTTTATGGCCTAGCGGGGCCCTCGGGCTCAATGAGCAGTTCTTC CASSLWPSGALGLNEQFF